The 2 T cell receptor beta chains reported below all come from one sample, sequenced in a study of shared clonotypes between healthy human individuals. Repertoires were generated with immunoSEQ multiplex PCR, while TCRdb's copy carries only in-frame clones and drops some. The sample includes 330,000 or so clones, about 74% of them seen just once. Sequencing used memory CD4+ T cells sorted from blood. Regarding subset: CD45RA-negative fraction. The receptor source for this set is a man aged 30 to 45 in good health.

This sequence joins TRBV19 and TRBJ2-7, with 11 positions matching TRBD2. Germline CDR1 reads LNHDA; CDR2 reads SQIVND (reference sequence). V was clipped by 3 bases and J by 4 bases; unmatched bases: 2. The CDR3 is made up of 14 amino acids. The CDR3 DNA reads as TGTGCCAGTAGTATGACTAGCGGGAATTACGAGCAGTACTTC. This gives the protein CASSMTSGNYEQYF. Based on the CDR3 plus reference TRBV19 and TRBJ2-7, the full variable domain is DGGITQSPKYLFRKEGQNVTLSCEQNLNHDAMYWYRQDPGQGLRLIYYSQIVNDFQKGDIAEGYSVSREKKESFPLTVTSAQKNPTAFYLCASSMTSGNYEQYFGPGTRLTVT.

This rearrangement joins TRBV7-6 to TRBJ2-1; TRBD2 aligns across 10 bases. V lost 6 bases and J lost 8; bases outside the gene matches: 10. This CDR3 region has 15 residues. CDR1 is SGHVS, CDR2 FNYEAQ, per germline. The CDR3 coding sequence is TGTGCCAGCAGGCCGCCTAGCGGGAGAGGGCATGAGCAGTTCTTC. The encoded protein is CASRPPSGRGHEQFF.